This T cell receptor (beta chain) was profiled in a study of PD-L1 blockade in urothelial cancer. Across the whole study: Once treatment had started, blood was analyzed at 3 weeks (second dose) and again at 6 weeks. Counts from blood samples showed a median of about 150,000 T cells.

The V end lost 4 bases, the J end lost 0 bases, and 16 bases lay between the germline ends. CDR1 and CDR2 from the germline V gene are MDHEN and SYDVKM. This CDR3 comprises 17 residues. Method: immunoSEQ multiplex PCR; TCRdb's copy keeps in-frame clones and lacks some. This sample has about 84,000 clones, with approximately 91% found just once. This rearrangement joins TRBV28 to TRBJ2-1, with a weak D call TRBD2 (5 bases). The receptor comes from a man in his fifties or sixties with urothelial cancer. Sequencing used PBMCs, obtained around atezolizumab (anti-PD-L1) treatment. This CDR3 is CASSSPAAGDSYNEQFF. CDR3 sequence (DNA): TGTGCCAGCAGTTCCCCCGCCGCGGGTGACTCCTACAATGAGCAGTTCTTC.